This T cell receptor (beta chain) was documented in a study of blood T cell repertoires in COVID-19 (dated by TCRdb to about 2020). The study in broad terms: The collaborator samples originated in the United States, Italy and Spain and spanned the acute and convalescent phases of COVID-19. The prospective study material was composed of cDNA or gDNA derived from T cells, B-cell-depleted T cells, or PBMCs. Subjects who had been exposed to COVID-19, were actively infected with it, or had recovered from it provided the deeply sampled blood TCRbeta repertoires that made up the dataset. The repertoires were released in a freely available public database intended as a resource for research on the immune response to SARS-CoV-2. Samples were obtained from the ongoing ImmuneRACE study (first 160 participants) and from 1,254 subjects provided by 6 global collaborators. The sample metadata nearly always contained a de-identified subject ID, COVID-19 status, age in years and sex. Where available, HLA class I and class II types were taken from metadata supplied by the sample provider and were not determined by assay-based typing.

The CDR1 and CDR2 encoded by the germline V gene are WSHSY and SAAADI. Trimming removed 5 bases from V and 7 bases from J; the gene matches leave 2 bases unexplained. From the cysteine up to the phenylalanine, the CDR3 has a length of 13 residues. The only DNA kept is the CDR3, 39 bases in frame from the first base. Study-wide findings and limitations: How much clinical and demographic metadata was included differed by source and by participant, and the metadata was provided uncurated.

One collaborating source in Seattle enrolled patients during active infection and followed them longitudinally through the course of disease. Each collaborating institution followed its own protocols to collect whole blood in K2EDTA tubes. For TCRbeta analysis, collaborators shipped samples as frozen whole blood, isolated PBMCs, or DNA extracted from either of those sample types. TCRbeta CDR3 regions were amplified from genomic DNA using the immunoSEQ Assay, a bias-controlled multiplex PCR. The study's processing was this. The number of nucleated cells in each sample was estimated from the amplification of reference gene primers within the assay. Sequence reads were collapsed and filtered to measure the absolute abundance of every unique TCRbeta CDR3 rearrangement. For each sample, productive Simpson clonality was calculated as the square root of Simpson's diversity index across productive rearrangements. As stored in TCRdb, this immuneACCESS dataset retains in-frame rearrangements with V and J assigned. A fraction of the clones does not appear; measured against another copy, unresolved V genes explain less than half of the discrepancy, and the remainder lacks a known reason. V, J and clone size reflect that table, while D and trimming were determined from the DNA. This sample has hundreds of thousands of clones in its table, and about 88% of those were observed once. The ten largest make up over 0.7% of the sample.

About this clone: The target of this receptor is not known. Base qualities are not at hand, and no much larger clone is one base apart.

The source is a man in his late teens or twenties with COVID-19, enrolled during active disease. The V gene is TRBV10-2 and the J gene is TRBJ2-6, and 7 junction bases match TRBD1. Material: peripheral blood. The nucleotides read TGCGCCAGCAGTACAGGGGAAGCCAACGTCCTGACTTTC. Translated, this is CASSTGEANVLTF.